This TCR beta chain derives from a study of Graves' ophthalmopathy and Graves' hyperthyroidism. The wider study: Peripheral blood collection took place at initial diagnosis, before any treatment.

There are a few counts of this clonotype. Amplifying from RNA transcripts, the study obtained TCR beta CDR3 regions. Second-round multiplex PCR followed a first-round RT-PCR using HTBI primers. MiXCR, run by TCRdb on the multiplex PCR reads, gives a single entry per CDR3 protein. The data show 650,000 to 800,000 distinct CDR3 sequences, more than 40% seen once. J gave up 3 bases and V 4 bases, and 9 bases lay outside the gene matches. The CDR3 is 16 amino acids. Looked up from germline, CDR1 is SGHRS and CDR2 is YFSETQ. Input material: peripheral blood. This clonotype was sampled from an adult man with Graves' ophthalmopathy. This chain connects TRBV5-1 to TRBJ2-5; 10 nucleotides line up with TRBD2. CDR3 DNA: TGCGCCAGCAGCCCGGGGACTAGCGATTTAGAAGAGACCCAGTACTTC. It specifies CASSPGTSDLEETQYF.